This passage covers 22 T cell receptor beta chains from one sample sequenced in a study of blood T cell repertoires in COVID-19. Clones were sequenced by immunoSEQ multiplex PCR, and TCRdb holds only the in-frame ones, with some missing. Of more than 95,000 clones listed, about 83% are singletons. Sequenced sample: peripheral blood. These receptors were collected from a man in his sixties with acute or convalescent COVID-19.

The chain is built from TRBV7-8 and TRBJ2-2, with a possible D match to TRBD2 (5 bases). The V gene's germline CDR1 is SGHVS and CDR2 FQNEAQ. V was pared by 3 bases and J by 1 base, with 12 bases between. CDR3 length: 16 amino acids. The CDR3 reads CASSFLAGLNTGELFF. CDR3 DNA sequence: TGTGCCAGCAGCTTCCTCGCGGGCTTGAACACCGGGGAGCTGTTTTTT.

The CDR3 protein is CASSPPGGARSTDTQYF. DNA for the CDR3: TGTGCCAGCTCACCACCGGGGGGGGCCCGTAGCACAGATACGCAGTATTTT. V gene TRBV18 combines with J gene TRBJ2-3; TRBD2 might be the D (7 bases). Trimming removed 0 bases at V and 0 bases at J, with 13 bases between. The CDR3 is 17 amino acids. Germline V CDR1 and CDR2: KGHSH, LQKENI.

The chain uses TRBV2 and TRBJ1-5; 7 bases fit TRBD1. Germline lookup yields CDR1 SNHLY and CDR2 FYNNEI. The CDR3 totals 15 residues. The ends lost 5 bases at V and 0 bases at J; junction bases unmatched: 4. This CDR3 is CASSPTGYSNQPQHF. CDR3 in DNA: TGTGCCAGCAGTCCGACAGGGTATAGCAATCAGCCCCAGCATTTT. Full variable domain (remainder filled in from reference TRBV2 and TRBJ1-5): EPEVTQTPSHQVTQMGQEVILRCVPISNHLYFYWYRQILGQKVEFLVSFYNNEISEKSEIFDDQFSVERPDGSNFTLKIRSTKLEDSAMYFCASSPTGYSNQPQHFGDGTRLSIL.

This sequence joins TRBV3-1 (or the pseudogene TRBV3-2) and TRBJ2-3; tentative D call: TRBD2 (5 bases). Trimming shortened V by 3 bases and J by 1 base, and 14 bases separated the two germline ends. The CDR3 covers 16 residues. The germline gives CDR1 LGHDT, CDR2 YNNKEL (reference sequence). The CDR3 loop reads CASSHSSGSGTDTQYF. Here the CDR3 DNA reads TGTGCCAGCAGCCACTCCAGCGGTTCAGGCACAGATACGCAGTATTTT.

This chain connects TRBV19 to TRBJ1-5; the match to TRBD1 covers 8 bases. Germline loops: CDR1 LNHDA, CDR2 SQIVND (reference sequence). The CDR3 sequence is 15 residues long. The trim removed 5 bases at V and 6 bases at J, leaving 9 bases unmatched. The DNA of the CDR3 is TGTGCCAGTAGTCCCCTCGCAGGGGGCCGTCAGCCCCAGCATTTT. It specifies CASSPLAGGRQPQHF.

This clone was counted only a few times. The chain combines TRBV12-3 or TRBV12-4 with TRBJ1-2, with 11 bases identical to TRBD1. The CDR3 contains 13 residues. J was trimmed by 6 bases and V by 5 bases; bases with no gene match: 2. The CDR3 reads CASSRGQGDGYTF. CDR3 nucleotides: TGTGCCAGCAGTAGGGGACAGGGGGATGGCTACACCTTC.

Comment on this clone: Other nucleotide sequences in the sample specify the same CDR3. V usage is TRBV6-5 and J usage is TRBJ1-2; TRBD1 might be the D (6 bases). Between the trimmed V and J ends, which lost 0 bases and 8 bases, there was a span of 13 bases. CDR1 is MNHEY, CDR2 SVGAGI, per germline. The CDR3 extends over 14 amino acids. Here the CDR3 DNA reads TGTGCCAGCAGTTACTCTCGGGGGGCGCGGGGCTACACCTTC. Translating it yields CASSYSRGARGYTF.

The chain couples TRBV2 to TRBJ1-2; D ambiguous. The germline CDR1 and CDR2 sequences are SNHLY and FYNNEI. CDR3 size: 13 residues. Trimming removed 7 bases from V and 1 base from J, with 10 bases in between. DNA of the CDR3: TGTGCCAGCACTGGCGGAAGTAACTATGGCTACACCTTC. Its translation is CASTGGSNYGYTF. Combining the CDR3 with reference TRBV2 and TRBJ1-2 gives the whole variable domain EPEVTQTPSHQVTQMGQEVILRCVPISNHLYFYWYRQILGQKVEFLVSFYNNEISEKSEIFDDQFSVERPDGSNFTLKIRSTKLEDSAMYFCASTGGSNYGYTFGSGTRLTVV.

The CDR3 coding sequence is TGCGCCAGCAGCTTGGAGACTAGCGGAGCCTACGAGCAGTACTTC. Amino acid sequence: CASSLETSGAYEQYF. The J gene is TRBJ2-7, the V gene TRBV5-1, with 9 bases that match TRBD2. The CDR3 totals 15 residues. Trimming cost V 0 bases and J 2 bases; bases outside gene matches: 3. Germline values: CDR1 SGHRS, CDR2 YFSETQ. Full variable domain (rest looked up from reference TRBV5-1 and TRBJ2-7): KAGVTQTPRYLIKTRGQQVTLSCSPISGHRSVSWYQQTPGQGLQFLFEYFSETQRNKGNFPGRFSGRQFSNSRSEMNVSTLELGDSALYLCASSLETSGAYEQYFGPGTRLTVT.

The chain recombines TRBV5-1 with TRBJ2-5; TRBD2 agrees at 11 bases. Germline V lookup: CDR1 SGHRS, CDR2 YFSETQ. The junction had 4 bases not matched to a gene; V was cut back by 2 bases and J by 4 bases. CDR3 length equals 15 residues. The CDR3 is CASSLTSGSSETQYF. The CDR3 region has the DNA TGCGCCAGCAGCTTAACTAGCGGGAGTTCAGAGACCCAGTACTTC.

A single count supports this clone. The rearrangement uses TRBV2 and TRBJ2-1; 14 nucleotides match TRBD2. V shed 2 bases, J shed 8 bases, and the junction held 11 bases outside the gene matches. The CDR3 has 18 amino acids. Germline V CDR1 and CDR2: SNHLY, FYNNEI. The CDR3 DNA reads as TGTGCCAGCAGTGAATCAATAGGGACTAGCGGGAGTTCGGATGAGCAGTTCTTC. It yields the protein CASSESIGTSGSSDEQFF. The full variable domain, its missing parts supplied by reference TRBV2 and TRBJ2-1, is EPEVTQTPSHQVTQMGQEVILRCVPISNHLYFYWYRQILGQKVEFLVSFYNNEISEKSEIFDDQFSVERPDGSNFTLKIRSTKLEDSAMYFCASSESIGTSGSSDEQFFGPGTRLTVL.

This clone was found a few times. V and J are TRBV10-2 and TRBJ2-5; 8 bases map to TRBD2. V shed 4 bases, J shed 4 bases, and the junction held 11 bases outside the gene matches. Germline CDR1 is WSHSY and CDR2 is SAAADI. The CDR3 runs to 16 residues. The CDR3: CASSGMGAGARETQYF. The DNA of the CDR3 is TGCGCCAGCAGTGGGATGGGAGCGGGAGCGCGAGAGACCCAGTACTTC.

This sequence joins TRBV28 and TRBJ2-7, with 8 nucleotides matching TRBD1. The CDR3 sequence is 14 residues long. The V gene end was trimmed by 6 bases and the J gene end by 6 bases; junction bases not matched to a gene: 10. The germline gives CDR1 MDHEN, CDR2 SYDVKM. The CDR3 nucleotides are TGTGCCAGCAGGCCTCACGCACAGGGGGTCGAGCAGTACTTC. Amino acid sequence: CASRPHAQGVEQYF.

CDR3 in amino acids: CASSLGGTGELFF. The CDR3 nucleotides are TGTGCCAGCAGCTTAGGAGGTACCGGGGAGCTGTTTTTT. This chain joins TRBV5-6 and TRBJ2-2; TRBD2 might be the D (5 bases). The CDR3 totals 13 residues. CDR1 and CDR2 (germline): SGHDT, YYEEEE. V shed 2 bases and J shed 5 bases, with 7 bases lying between them.

This chain connects TRBV7-8 to TRBJ1-3; D is possibly TRBD1 (6 bases). The CDR3 is 16 residues long. Germline CDR1 SGHVS, CDR2 FQNEAQ. The V end lost 5 bases, the J end lost 0 bases, and 14 bases lay between the germline ends. Here the CDR3 reads CASSRRGGFSGNTIYF. CDR3 nucleotide sequence: TGTGCCAGCAGCCGTAGGGGGGGATTCTCTGGAAACACCATATATTTT.

The V call is TRBV27, the J call TRBJ1-2; 9 positions agree with TRBD1. This CDR3 is 17 amino acids long. Germline values: CDR1 MNHEY, CDR2 SMNVEV (reference sequence). V shed 5 bases, J shed 5 bases, and the junction held 15 bases outside the gene matches. CDR3 amino acids: CASSIGAGQGYRYGYTF. The CDR3 DNA reads TGTGCCAGCAGTATCGGTGCGGGACAGGGTTATCGGTATGGCTACACCTTC.

CDR3 amino acids: CASSKQGSGYTF. The CDR3 bases are TGTGCCAGCAGCAAACAGGGGAGTGGCTACACCTTC. The chain links TRBV21-1 to TRBJ1-2; the D call TRBD1 from the table was never checked on the DNA. TRBV21-1 is a listed pseudogene. The CDR3 is 12 residues long.

This clone was counted a single time. This sequence joins TRBV9 and TRBJ2-2, with no clear D. CDR3 size: 15 residues. Germline V CDR1 and CDR2: SGDLS, YYNGEE. V lost 1 base to trimming and J lost 3 bases, with 10 bases between them. CDR3 sequence reads: CASSVNPRDTGELFF. CDR3 nucleotide sequence: TGTGCCAGCAGCGTAAACCCCCGGGACACCGGGGAGCTGTTTTTT.

The chain has TRBV4-1 and TRBJ1-5, with D possibly being TRBD1 (5 bases). Germline V gene lookup returns CDR1 MGHRA and CDR2 YSYEKL. This CDR3 is built from 19 residues. Deletions cut 1 base from V and 4 bases from J, with 23 bases between. CDR3 DNA sequence: TGCGCCAGCAGCCAAGGCCCACGCGGCAGGGTCATCGGGAATCAGCCCCAGCATTTT. Protein product: CASSQGPRGRVIGNQPQHF.

The chain combines TRBV7-8 with TRBJ1-2, with unresolved D. The CDR3 loop spans 15 amino acids. Between the trimmed V and J ends, which lost 1 base and 6 bases, there was a span of 15 bases. Germline loops: CDR1 SGHVS, CDR2 FQNEAQ. The CDR3 reads CASSLDGLSSDGYTF. CDR3 nucleotide sequence: TGTGCCAGCAGCTTAGACGGACTGTCCTCCGATGGCTACACCTTC.

This chain uses TRBV6-5 with TRBJ1-1; TRBD1 matches at 7 bases. V lost 7 bases and J lost 4; bases outside the gene matches: 6. From germline, CDR1 is MNHEY and CDR2 SVGAGI. The CDR3 has 13 residues. CDR3 sequence: CASMEQGSTEAFF. The CDR3 region has the DNA TGTGCCAGCATGGAACAGGGGAGCACTGAAGCTTTCTTT.

V and J are TRBV6-5 and TRBJ1-2; unclear D gene. The V end lost 2 bases, the J end lost 3 bases, and 13 bases lay between the germline ends. The CDR3 contains 15 residues. In germline, CDR1 is MNHEY, CDR2 SVGAGI. As DNA, the CDR3 is TGTGCCAGCAGTTACCCGGGAATCTCTGACTATGGCTACACCTTC. This codes for CASSYPGISDYGYTF.